Sequencing of this T cell receptor beta chain was carried out in a study of human T cells and chemical hapten exposure (dated by TCRdb to 2020 to 2022). Turning to the overall study: For sensitization, 2% DPC in acetone was applied to a roughly 2 cm by roughly 2 cm area of upper inner arm skin. Throughout the study period of about 25 weeks, patients also received therapeutic DPC doses to the scalp every week. Patch tests used Finn chambers with 0.01% DPC on the upper back, scored after 6 days by International Contact Dermatitis Research Group standards. Most of the patients in the cohort were female, and the cohort covered alopecia areata with under or over 50% scalp involvement, alopecia totalis and alopecia universalis. Libraries were pooled for sequencing, and variation in per-sample TCR yields was attributed mainly to small differences in library volumes within the pool. This study followed changes in the peripheral blood TCR repertoire in vivo during primary and secondary sensitization of alopecia patients to the hapten diphenylcyclopropenone (DPC). Blood was sampled from patients pre-sensitization (week 0) and at 2, 6 and about 24 weeks after DPC sensitization. Blood for TCR sequencing was provided by twenty-nine alopecia patients at one to four time points (pre-sensitization, 2, 6 and 24 weeks). Overall study results and their limits: Because all patients had alopecia, a presumed autoimmune disease, the immune response of the patients might differ from that of healthy individuals. A positive correlation was found between the number of PT1 expanded TCRs and patch test score, with significance reached at thresholds 8, 16 and 32 but not 4. Repeated subsampling changed both the strength of the expansion versus patch-test correlation and the threshold at which that correlation became significant. Significantly more large CDR3 similarity clusters were formed by expanded TCRs than by pre-sensitization or healthy control sets, consistent with antigen-driven responses. The number of TCRs above 1 in 1000 frequency did not change with DPC sensitization; there was no evidence of global repertoire structure alterations.

Including cysteine and phenylalanine, the CDR3 has 13 amino acids. The read is trimmed to its CDR3 DNA, 39 bases read in frame from base 1. V and J lose 6 bases and 4 bases, and a span of 12 bases separates them. From a lookup of the germline V gene, CDR1 and CDR2 are MNHEY and SVGAGI. Read against the paper, the sample's time point label means: patch test 1, 2 weeks after DPC sensitization. Sample treatment or condition, as interpreted from the label and publication: therapeutic diphenylcyclopropenone sensitization with weekly scalp DPC. Blood at each patch-test visit was drawn before the patch test was applied. Patients were considered eligible if aged 18 to 70, diagnosed with alopecia and deemed suitable for DPC therapy, and patients were excluded if pregnant. Total RNA was extracted from unfractionated whole blood collected in Tempus Blood RNA tubes. About this clonotype: Its cognate antigen has yet to be identified. The input lacks base qualities; no much larger clone sits a single base away.

Libraries came from RACE. The sequencing machine was a NextSeq 500. During library preparation, unique molecular identifiers were attached to individual cDNA molecules so that TCRs could be counted quantitatively and reproducibly. From each blood RNA sample, both TCR alpha and TCR beta chains were sequenced. The paper's data handling went like this. Samples had a median of 95,638 TCRs, with a range from about 23,224 to 690,600. The Decombinator software suite was used to annotate the V, J and CDR3 of the TCR reads. Every sample was subsampled to the same number of TCRs (28,000) for the PS versus PT1 abundance plots. TCRs were defined as expanded if absent before sensitization and observed at least eight times at the 2-week time point. TCRdb took the public reads, trimmed them with fastp at Q25, ran MiXCR for clone calling and kept in-frame beta chains. Every CDR3 protein is listed once, alongside the most common genes and DNA of its rows. TCRdb assigned the V and J calls; the authors' analysis was not used. The sample table records some 200,000 distinct CDR3 sequences; around 22% of these occur just once. Jointly, the top ten make up under 8.5% of the sample.

The starting material was whole blood, obtained in connection with sensitization to the hapten diphenylcyclopropenone (DPC). The source is a woman in her forties or fifties with alopecia areata. Some clones in this sample may be carry-over from other donors' samples. The chain is encoded by TRBV6-5 joined to TRBJ1-2; TRBD1 is a possible D gene, resting on 6 matching bases. The sequence in DNA is TGTGCCAGCAGGAATGGACAGAGCTATGGCTACACCTTC. This gives the protein CASRNGQSYGYTF.